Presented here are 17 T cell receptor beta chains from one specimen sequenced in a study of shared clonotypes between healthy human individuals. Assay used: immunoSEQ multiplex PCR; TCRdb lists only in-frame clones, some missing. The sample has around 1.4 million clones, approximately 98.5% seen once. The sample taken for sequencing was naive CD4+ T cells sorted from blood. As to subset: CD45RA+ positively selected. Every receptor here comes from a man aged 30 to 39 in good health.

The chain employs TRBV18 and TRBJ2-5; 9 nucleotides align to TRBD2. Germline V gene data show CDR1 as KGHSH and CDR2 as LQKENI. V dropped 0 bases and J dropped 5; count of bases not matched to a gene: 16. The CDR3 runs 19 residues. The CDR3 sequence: CASSPPEASGTPVGETQYF. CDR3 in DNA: TGTGCCAGCTCACCACCGGAGGCTAGCGGGACCCCGGTGGGGGAGACCCAGTACTTC.

This CDR3 reads CASSLSGRAREGYTF. CDR3 coding DNA: TGTGCCAGCAGTTTATCGGGCAGGGCCAGAGAGGGCTACACCTTC. The V gene is TRBV28, the J gene TRBJ1-2, with a tentative D call TRBD1 (5 bases). There are 15 residues in the CDR3. Germline V CDR1 and CDR2: MDHEN, SYDVKM. V was pared by 1 base and J by 8 bases, with 17 bases between.

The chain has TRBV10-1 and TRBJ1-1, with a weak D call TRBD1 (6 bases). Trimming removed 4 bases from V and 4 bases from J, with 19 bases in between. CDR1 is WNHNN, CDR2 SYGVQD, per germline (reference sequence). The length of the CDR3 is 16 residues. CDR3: CASSATGTINGTEAFF. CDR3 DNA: TGCGCCAGCAGTGCTACCGGGACAATCAACGGCACTGAAGCTTTCTTT.

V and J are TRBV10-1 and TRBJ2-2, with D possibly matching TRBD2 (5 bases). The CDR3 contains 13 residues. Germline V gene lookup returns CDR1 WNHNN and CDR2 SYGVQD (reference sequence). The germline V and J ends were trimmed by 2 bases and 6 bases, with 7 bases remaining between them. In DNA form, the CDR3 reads TGCGCCAGCAGTGAGGGGGAGCCCGGGGAGCTGTTTTTT. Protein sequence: CASSEGEPGELFF.

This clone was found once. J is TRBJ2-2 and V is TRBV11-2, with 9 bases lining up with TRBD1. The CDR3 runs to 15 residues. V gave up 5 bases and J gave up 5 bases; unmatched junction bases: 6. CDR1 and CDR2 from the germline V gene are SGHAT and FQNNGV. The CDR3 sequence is CASSPGTGWTGELFF. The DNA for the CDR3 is TGTGCCAGCAGCCCCGGGACAGGGTGGACCGGGGAGCTGTTTTTT.

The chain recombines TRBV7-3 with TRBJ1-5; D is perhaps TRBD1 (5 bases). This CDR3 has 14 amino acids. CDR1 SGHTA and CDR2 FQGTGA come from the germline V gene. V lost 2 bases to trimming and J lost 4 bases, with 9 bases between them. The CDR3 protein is CASSLLPGNQPQHF. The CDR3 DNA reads TGTGCCAGCAGCTTATTACCAGGGAATCAGCCCCAGCATTTT.

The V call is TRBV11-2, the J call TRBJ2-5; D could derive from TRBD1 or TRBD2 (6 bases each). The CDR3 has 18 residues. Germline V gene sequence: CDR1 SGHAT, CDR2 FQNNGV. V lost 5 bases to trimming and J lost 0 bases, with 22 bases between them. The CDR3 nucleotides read TGTGCCAGCAGCGGATTAGGCCTAGGGGGACTCCACCAAGAGACCCAGTACTTC. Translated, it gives CASSGLGLGGLHQETQYF.

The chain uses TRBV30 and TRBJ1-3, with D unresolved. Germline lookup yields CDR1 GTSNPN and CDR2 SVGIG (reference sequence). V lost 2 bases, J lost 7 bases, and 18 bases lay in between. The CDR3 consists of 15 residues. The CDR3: CAWSPTGHIGNTIYF. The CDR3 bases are TGTGCCTGGAGTCCCACGGGCCACATAGGTAACACCATATATTTT. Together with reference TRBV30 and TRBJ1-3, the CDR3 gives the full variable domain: SQTIHQWPATLVQPVGSPLSLECTVEGTSNPNLYWYRQAAGRGLQLLFYSVGIGQISSEVPQNLSASRPQDRQFILSSKKLLLSDSGFYLCAWSPTGHIGNTIYFGEGSWLTVV.

In DNA, the CDR3 is TGTGCCAGCAGTGGACAGGGAAACTATGGCTACACCTTC. Amino acid sequence: CASSGQGNYGYTF. The genes are TRBV28 and TRBJ1-2; 8 bases are shared with TRBD1. V trimming: 5 bases; J trimming: 2 bases; junction bases outside the gene matches: 1. There are 13 residues in the CDR3. Germline CDR1 MDHEN, CDR2 SYDVKM.

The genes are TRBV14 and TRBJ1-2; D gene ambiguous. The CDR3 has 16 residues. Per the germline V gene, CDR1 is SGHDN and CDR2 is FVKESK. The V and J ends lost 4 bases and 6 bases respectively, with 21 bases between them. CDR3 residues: CASSRAIRTIGDGYTF. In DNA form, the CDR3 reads TGTGCCAGCAGCCGGGCGATAAGAACGATTGGAGATGGCTACACCTTC.

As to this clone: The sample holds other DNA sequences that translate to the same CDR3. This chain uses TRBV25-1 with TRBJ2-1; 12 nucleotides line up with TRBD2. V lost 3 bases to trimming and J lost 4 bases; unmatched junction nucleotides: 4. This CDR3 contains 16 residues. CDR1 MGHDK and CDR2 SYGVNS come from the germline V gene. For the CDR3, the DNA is TGTGCCAGCAGTGAGTCTAGCGGGAGGGCTTACAATGAGCAGTTCTTC. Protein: CASSESSGRAYNEQFF. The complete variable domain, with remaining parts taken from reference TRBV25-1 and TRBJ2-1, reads EADIYQTPRYLVIGTGKKITLECSQTMGHDKMYWYQQDPGMELHLIHYSYGVNSTEKGDLSSESTVSRIRTEHFPLTLESARPSHTSQYLCASSESSGRAYNEQFFGPGTRLTVL.

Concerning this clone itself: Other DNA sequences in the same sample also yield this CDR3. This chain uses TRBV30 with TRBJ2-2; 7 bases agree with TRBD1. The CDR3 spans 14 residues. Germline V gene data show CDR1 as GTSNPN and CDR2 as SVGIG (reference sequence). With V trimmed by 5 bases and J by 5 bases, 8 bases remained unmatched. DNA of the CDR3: TGTGCCTGGTCGGTCCTACAGGGGACCGGGGAGCTGTTTTTT. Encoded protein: CAWSVLQGTGELFF.

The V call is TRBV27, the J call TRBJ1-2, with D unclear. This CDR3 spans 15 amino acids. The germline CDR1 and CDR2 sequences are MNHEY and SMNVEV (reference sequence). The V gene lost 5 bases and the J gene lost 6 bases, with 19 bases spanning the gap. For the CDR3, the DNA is TGTGCCAGCAGTCAAAACCGGCAACACTGGGATGGCTACACCTTC. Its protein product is CASSQNRQHWDGYTF.

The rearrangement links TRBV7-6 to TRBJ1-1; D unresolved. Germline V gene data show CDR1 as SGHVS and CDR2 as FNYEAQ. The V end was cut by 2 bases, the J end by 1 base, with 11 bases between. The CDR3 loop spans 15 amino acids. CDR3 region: CASSLKGPSNTEAFF. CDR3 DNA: TGTGCCAGCAGCTTAAAGGGCCCCTCGAACACTGAAGCTTTCTTT.

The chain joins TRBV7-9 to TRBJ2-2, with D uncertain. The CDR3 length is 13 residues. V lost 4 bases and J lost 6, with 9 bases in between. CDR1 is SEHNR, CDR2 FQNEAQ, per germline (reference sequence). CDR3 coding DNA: TGTGCCAGCAGCTGGATGGGGTCCGGGGAGCTGTTTTTT. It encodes CASSWMGSGELFF.

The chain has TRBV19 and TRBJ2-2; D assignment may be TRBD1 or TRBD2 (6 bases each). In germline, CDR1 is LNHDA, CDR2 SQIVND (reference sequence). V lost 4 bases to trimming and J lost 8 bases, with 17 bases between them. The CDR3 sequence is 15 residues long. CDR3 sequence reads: CASSRDGGHVGELFF. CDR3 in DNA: TGTGCCAGTAGTAGGGACGGGGGCCACGTTGGGGAGCTGTTTTTT.

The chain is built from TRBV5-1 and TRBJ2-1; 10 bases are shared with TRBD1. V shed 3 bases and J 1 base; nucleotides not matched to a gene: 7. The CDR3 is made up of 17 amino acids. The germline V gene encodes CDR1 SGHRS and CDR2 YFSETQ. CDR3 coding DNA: TGCGCCAGCAGCTCCTCCGGGACAGGGGCATCCTACAATGAGCAGTTCTTC. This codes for CASSSSGTGASYNEQFF.